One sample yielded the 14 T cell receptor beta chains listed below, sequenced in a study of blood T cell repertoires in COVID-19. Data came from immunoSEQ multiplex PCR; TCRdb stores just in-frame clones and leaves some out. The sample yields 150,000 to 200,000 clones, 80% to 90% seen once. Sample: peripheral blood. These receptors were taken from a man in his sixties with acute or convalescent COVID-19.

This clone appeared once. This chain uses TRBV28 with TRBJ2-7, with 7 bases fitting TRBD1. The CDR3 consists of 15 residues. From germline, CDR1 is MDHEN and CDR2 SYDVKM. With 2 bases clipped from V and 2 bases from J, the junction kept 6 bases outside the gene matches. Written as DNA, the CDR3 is TGTGCCAGCAGTTTACGAGACAGGGTCCCCTACGAGCAGTACTTC. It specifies CASSLRDRVPYEQYF.

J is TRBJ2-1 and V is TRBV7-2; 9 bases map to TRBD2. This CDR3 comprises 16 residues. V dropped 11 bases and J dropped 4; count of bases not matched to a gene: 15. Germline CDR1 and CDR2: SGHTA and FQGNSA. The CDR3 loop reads CAGVRGAGGPYNEQFF. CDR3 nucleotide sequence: TGTGCCGGAGTCAGGGGGGCGGGAGGGCCATACAATGAGCAGTTCTTC.

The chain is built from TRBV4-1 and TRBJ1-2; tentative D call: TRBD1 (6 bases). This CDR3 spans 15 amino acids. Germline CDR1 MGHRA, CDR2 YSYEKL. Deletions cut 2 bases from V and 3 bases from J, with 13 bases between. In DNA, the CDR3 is TGCGCCAGCAGCCAACTAAACAGGGCTGACTATGGCTACACCTTC. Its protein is CASSQLNRADYGYTF.

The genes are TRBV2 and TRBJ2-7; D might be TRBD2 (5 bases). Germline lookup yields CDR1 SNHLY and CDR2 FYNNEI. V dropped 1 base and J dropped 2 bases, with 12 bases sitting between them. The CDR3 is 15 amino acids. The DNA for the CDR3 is TGTGCCAGCAGTGAAGGAGCGGCCGGGCCCTACGAGCAGTACTTC. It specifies CASSEGAAGPYEQYF.

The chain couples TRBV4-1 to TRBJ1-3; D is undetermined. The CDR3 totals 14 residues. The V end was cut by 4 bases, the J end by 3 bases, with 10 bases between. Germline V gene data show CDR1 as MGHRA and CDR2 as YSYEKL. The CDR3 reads CASSRGEVGNTIYF. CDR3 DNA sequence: TGCGCCAGCAGCCGAGGAGAGGTTGGAAACACCATATATTTT.

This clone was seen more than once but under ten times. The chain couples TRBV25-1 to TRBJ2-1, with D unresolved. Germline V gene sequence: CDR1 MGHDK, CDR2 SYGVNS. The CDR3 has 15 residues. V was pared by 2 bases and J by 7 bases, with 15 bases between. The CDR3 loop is CASSEAGTPGNEQFF. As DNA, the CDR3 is TGTGCCAGCAGTGAAGCAGGAACCCCTGGGAATGAGCAGTTCTTC.

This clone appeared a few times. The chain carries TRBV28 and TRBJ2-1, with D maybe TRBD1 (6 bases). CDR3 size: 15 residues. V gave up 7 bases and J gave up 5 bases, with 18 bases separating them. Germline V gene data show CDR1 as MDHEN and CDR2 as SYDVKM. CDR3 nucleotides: TGTGCCAGCACTAACCCCCAGGGGCAGGACAATGAGCAGTTCTTC. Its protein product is CASTNPQGQDNEQFF.

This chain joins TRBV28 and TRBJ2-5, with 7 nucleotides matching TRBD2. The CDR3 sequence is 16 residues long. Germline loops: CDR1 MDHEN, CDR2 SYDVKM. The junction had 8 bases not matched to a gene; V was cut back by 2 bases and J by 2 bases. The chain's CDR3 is CASSLSAGVSQETQYF. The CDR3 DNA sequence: TGTGCCAGCAGTTTAAGTGCGGGAGTTAGTCAAGAGACCCAGTACTTC.

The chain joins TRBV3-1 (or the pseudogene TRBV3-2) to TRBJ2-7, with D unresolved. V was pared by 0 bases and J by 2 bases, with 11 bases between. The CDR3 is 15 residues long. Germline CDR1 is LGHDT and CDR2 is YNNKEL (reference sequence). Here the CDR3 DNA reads TGTGCCAGCAGCCAAGACAATAACAGAGCCTACGAGCAGTACTTC. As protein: CASSQDNNRAYEQYF.

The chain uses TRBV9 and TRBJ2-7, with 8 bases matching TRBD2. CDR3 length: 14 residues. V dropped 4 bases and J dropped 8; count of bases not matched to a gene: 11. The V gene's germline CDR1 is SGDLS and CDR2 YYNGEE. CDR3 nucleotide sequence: TGTGCCAGCAGCCCCCGGGGGGGGTCGTCGAAGCAGTACTTC. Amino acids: CASSPRGGSSKQYF. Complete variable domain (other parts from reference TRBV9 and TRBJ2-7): DSGVTQTPKHLITATGQRVTLRCSPRSGDLSVYWYQQSLDQGLQFLIQYYNGEERAKGNILERFSAQQFPDLHSELNLSSLELGDSALYFCASSPRGGSSKQYFGPGTRLTVT.

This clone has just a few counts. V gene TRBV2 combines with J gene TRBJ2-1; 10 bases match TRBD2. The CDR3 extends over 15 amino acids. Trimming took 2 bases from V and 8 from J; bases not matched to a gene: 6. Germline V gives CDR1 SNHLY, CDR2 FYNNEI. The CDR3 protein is CASSEWASGSYEQFF. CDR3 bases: TGTGCCAGCAGTGAATGGGCTAGCGGGAGCTATGAGCAGTTCTTC.

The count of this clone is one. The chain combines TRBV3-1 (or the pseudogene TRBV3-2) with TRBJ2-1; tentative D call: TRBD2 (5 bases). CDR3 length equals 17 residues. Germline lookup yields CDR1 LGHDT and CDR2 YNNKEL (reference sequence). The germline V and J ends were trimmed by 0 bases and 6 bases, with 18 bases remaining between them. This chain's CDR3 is CASSQDSRDLLSNEQFF. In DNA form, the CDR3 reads TGTGCCAGCAGCCAAGATTCCCGGGATCTACTCAGCAATGAGCAGTTCTTC.

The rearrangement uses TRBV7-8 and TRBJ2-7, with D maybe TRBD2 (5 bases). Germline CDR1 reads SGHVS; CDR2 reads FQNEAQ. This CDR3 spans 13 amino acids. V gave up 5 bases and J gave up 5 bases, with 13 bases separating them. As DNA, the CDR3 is TGTGCCAGCAGCGTTGGACTTCTCAACGAGCAGTACTTC. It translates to CASSVGLLNEQYF.

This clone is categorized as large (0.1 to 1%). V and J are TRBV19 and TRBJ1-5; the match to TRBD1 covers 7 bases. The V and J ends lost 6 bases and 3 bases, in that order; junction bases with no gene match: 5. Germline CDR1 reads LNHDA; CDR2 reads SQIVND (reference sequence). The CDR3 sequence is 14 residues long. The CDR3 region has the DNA TGTGCCAGTAGAAGGGACAGATACAATCAGCCCCAGCATTTT. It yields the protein CASRRDRYNQPQHF.